Presented here are 24 T cell receptor beta chains from one specimen sequenced in a study of long-term antiretroviral therapy in people with HIV. Survey-level immunoSEQ v3.0 assays were run. Profiled with immunoSEQ multiplex PCR; TCRdb holds only in-frame clones, not every one. Seen here are some 35,000 clones, around four fifths observed once, and the top ten hold 7.9%. The source material was unsorted PBMCs, sampled 0.4 years before starting antiretroviral therapy. Receptors were obtained from a man between 18 and 35 years old with HIV.

This sequence joins TRBV10-1 and TRBJ1-1; D possibly corresponds to TRBD1 (6 bases). Between the trimmed V and J ends, which lost 10 bases and 3 bases, there was a span of 15 bases. This CDR3 is built from 13 residues. From germline, CDR1 is WNHNN and CDR2 SYGVQD (reference sequence). CDR3 DNA sequence: TGCGCCATATCGTATGGGGGGCACACTGAAGCTTTCTTT. As protein: CAISYGGHTEAFF.

The chain employs TRBV6-5 and TRBJ1-6, with no clear D. Germline-derived CDR1 and CDR2 are MNHEY and SVGAGI. The CDR3 is made up of 16 amino acids. Trimming pared 0 bases from V and 1 base from J, leaving 7 bases between. As DNA, the CDR3 is TGTGCCAGCAGTTACTCCGGGCGATCCTATAATTCACCCCTCCACTTT. This translates into CASSYSGRSYNSPLHF.

The chain joins TRBV7-9 to TRBJ1-2; TRBD1 matches at 10 bases. The CDR3 totals 16 residues. The junction had 13 bases not matched to a gene; V was cut back by 4 bases and J by 8 bases. Germline CDR1 and CDR2: SEHNR and FQNEAQ (reference sequence). The chain's CDR3 is CASSYSSGQGQIGYTF. CDR3 in DNA: TGTGCCAGCAGCTACTCCTCGGGACAGGGGCAGATAGGCTACACCTTC.

The chain couples TRBV19 to TRBJ2-2, with TRBD2 as a possible D gene (5 bases). This CDR3 contains 13 residues. V lost 3 bases and J lost 5, with 7 bases in between. Germline V gene sequence: CDR1 LNHDA, CDR2 SQIVND (reference sequence). In nucleotides, the CDR3 is TGTGCCAGTAGTATGGGGAGAACCGGGGAGCTGTTTTTT. Encoded protein: CASSMGRTGELFF.

This clone was detected only once. This chain joins TRBV10-2 and TRBJ1-1, with unresolved D. CDR1 is WSHSY, CDR2 SAAADI, per germline. The CDR3 extends over 13 amino acids. The V end was cut by 4 bases, the J end by 4 bases, with 10 bases between. This chain's CDR3 is CASSGIKSTEAFF. The CDR3 bases are TGCGCCAGCAGTGGGATAAAATCCACTGAAGCTTTCTTT.

This chain joins TRBV6-5 and TRBJ2-3; no reliable D call. Trimming cost V 6 bases and J 2 bases, with 15 bases left between them. CDR1 and CDR2 (germline): MNHEY, SVGAGI. CDR3 size: 15 residues. The CDR3 region is CASSQDPTVTDTQYF. DNA for the CDR3: TGTGCCAGCAGCCAGGACCCTACTGTCACAGATACGCAGTATTTT.

The chain carries TRBV19 and TRBJ2-1; 11 nucleotides match TRBD1. This CDR3 spans 15 amino acids. The ends lost 5 bases at V and 9 bases at J; junction bases unmatched: 9. Germline V gene lookup returns CDR1 LNHDA and CDR2 SQIVND (reference sequence). The CDR3 loop is CASSGPGQGVAEQFF. CDR3 coding DNA: TGTGCCAGTAGTGGACCGGGACAGGGGGTTGCTGAGCAGTTCTTC.

There are a few counts of this clone. The chain uses TRBV6-4 and TRBJ2-6; D call uncertain. The CDR3 runs to 14 residues. Germline CDR1 is MRHNA and CDR2 is SNTAGT. The V and J ends lost 0 bases and 2 bases respectively, with 2 bases between them. Here the CDR3 reads CASSDSAGANVLTF. DNA of the CDR3: TGTGCCAGCAGTGACTCCGCTGGGGCCAACGTCCTGACTTTC.

The chain is built from TRBV7-9 and TRBJ2-5; TRBD1 matches 10 bases. Germline V gene sequence: CDR1 SEHNR, CDR2 FQNEAQ (reference sequence). The length of the CDR3 is 15 residues. J gave up 0 bases and V 6 bases, and 4 bases lay outside the gene matches. In nucleotides, the CDR3 is TGTGCCAGCAGGTCGGACAGGGGGTACCAAGAGACCCAGTACTTC. This encodes CASRSDRGYQETQYF.

The chain carries TRBV15 and TRBJ2-2; possible D gene TRBD2, 5 bases. CDR1 is LNHNV, CDR2 YYDKDF, per germline (reference sequence). The ends were cut back, 0 bases at V and 5 bases at J, with 10 bases in the middle. This CDR3 region has 15 residues. The CDR3 loop is CATSRDRVATGELFF. In DNA, the CDR3 is TGTGCCACCAGCAGAGATCGTGTAGCGACCGGGGAGCTGTTTTTT.

This clone showed up just once. The chain couples TRBV6-1 to TRBJ2-1; 11 bases fit TRBD2. The CDR3 loop spans 14 amino acids. The V gene's germline CDR1 is MNHNS and CDR2 SASEGT. With 7 bases clipped from V and 6 bases from J, the junction kept 5 bases outside the gene matches. Here the CDR3 DNA reads TGTGCCAGCACGGCTAGCGGGGGGCTCAATGAGCAGTTCTTC. This translates into CASTASGGLNEQFF.

The chain uses TRBV5-1 and TRBJ2-1, with 10 bases fitting TRBD2. This CDR3 spans 15 amino acids. With 1 base clipped from V and 8 bases from J, the junction kept 6 bases outside the gene matches. Looked up from germline, CDR1 is SGHRS and CDR2 is YFSETQ. The CDR3 region is CASSLIAGGRDEQFF. The CDR3 DNA sequence: TGCGCCAGCAGCTTGATAGCGGGGGGAAGGGATGAGCAGTTCTTC.

V is TRBV11-2 and J is TRBJ1-1, with D maybe TRBD1 (6 bases). V shed 2 bases and J shed 5 bases, with 18 bases lying between them. This CDR3 has 16 residues. Germline V lookup: CDR1 SGHAT, CDR2 FQNNGV. The CDR3 loop is CASSLSPPNRDTEAFF. The DNA for the CDR3 is TGTGCCAGCAGCTTATCCCCCCCTAACAGGGATACTGAAGCTTTCTTT.

The genes are TRBV4-1 and TRBJ2-7; D is perhaps TRBD1 (5 bases). The CDR3 totals 15 residues. V was trimmed by 2 bases and J by 0 bases, leaving 11 bases between them. Germline lookup yields CDR1 MGHRA and CDR2 YSYEKL. The DNA for the CDR3 is TGCGCCAGCAGCCAACGCAGGGCCCACTCCTACGAGCAGTACTTC. As protein: CASSQRRAHSYEQYF.

This chain links TRBV6-5 with TRBJ2-5, with TRBD2 as a possible D gene (6 bases). Looked up from germline, CDR1 is MNHEY and CDR2 is SVGAGI. This CDR3 has 14 amino acids. Trimming stripped 0 bases from V and 7 bases from J, with 12 bases between. Written as DNA, the CDR3 is TGTGCCAGCAGTTACTCCAGGGACTTGTGGACCCAGTACTTC. Translating gives CASSYSRDLWTQYF.

This clone was counted only a few times. The chain carries TRBV5-1 and TRBJ2-7; perhaps TRBD1 as D (5 bases). Per germline, CDR1 SGHRS and CDR2 YFSETQ. Trimming took off 5 bases at V and 1 base at J, with 10 bases between the two ends. The CDR3 sequence is 13 residues long. The CDR3 is CASREQGSYEQYF. CDR3 nucleotides: TGCGCCAGCAGGGAGCAGGGATCCTACGAGCAGTACTTC.

The chain links TRBV2 to TRBJ2-7; no reliable D call. The CDR3 runs 12 residues. Trimming shortened V by 9 bases and J by 1 base, and 10 bases separated the two germline ends. Germline V gene lookup returns CDR1 SNHLY and CDR2 FYNNEI. The CDR3 nucleotides are TGTGCCAGTTTTTTGCAGTCCTACGAGCAGTACTTC. Translating it yields CASFLQSYEQYF. Full variable domain (outside the CDR3, taken from reference TRBV2 and TRBJ2-7): EPEVTQTPSHQVTQMGQEVILRCVPISNHLYFYWYRQILGQKVEFLVSFYNNEISEKSEIFDDQFSVERPDGSNFTLKIRSTKLEDSAMYFCASFLQSYEQYFGPGTRLTVT.

The V gene is TRBV5-1, the J gene TRBJ2-7; maybe TRBD1 (5 bases). This CDR3 is built from 12 residues. The V and J ends lost 4 bases and 3 bases respectively, with 8 bases between them. Germline CDR1 and CDR2: SGHRS and YFSETQ. This CDR3 is CASSQDSYEQYF. DNA of the CDR3: TGCGCCAGCAGCCAAGACAGCTACGAGCAGTACTTC.

The CDR3 reads CASSVHPAGGGYNEQFF. CDR3 nucleotides: TGTGCCAGCAGCGTGCATCCGGCGGGAGGGGGCTACAATGAGCAGTTCTTC. The chain combines TRBV9 with TRBJ2-1, with 9 bases aligning to TRBD2. The CDR3 is 17 residues long. Germline trimming cut 2 bases from V and 3 bases from J; bases unmatched to any gene: 9. Germline CDR1 is SGDLS and CDR2 is YYNGEE. The full variable domain, in which reference TRBV9 and TRBJ2-1 provide the parts outside the CDR3, is DSGVTQTPKHLITATGQRVTLRCSPRSGDLSVYWYQQSLDQGLQFLIQYYNGEERAKGNILERFSAQQFPDLHSELNLSSLELGDSALYFCASSVHPAGGGYNEQFFGPGTRLTVL.

The chain links TRBV6-1 to TRBJ2-1; D perhaps matches TRBD1 (6 bases). The CDR3 spans 17 residues. Germline CDR1 is MNHNS and CDR2 is SASEGT. Trimming took off 2 bases at V and 0 bases at J, with 14 bases between the two ends. CDR3 in DNA: TGTGCCAGCAGTGAAAGAACAGGGACGGACTCCTACAATGAGCAGTTCTTC. This codes for CASSERTGTDSYNEQFF.

The chain employs TRBV7-2 and TRBJ2-2; TRBD2 agrees at 9 bases. The V gene end was trimmed by 9 bases and the J gene end by 2 bases; junction bases not matched to a gene: 4. Germline CDR1 reads SGHTA; CDR2 reads FQGNSA. The CDR3 is 14 residues long. The CDR3 sequence: CARKTSGNTGELFF. CDR3 nucleotides: TGTGCCAGGAAGACTAGCGGTAACACCGGGGAGCTGTTTTTT.

The CDR3 region has the DNA TGTGCCAGCAAGTTCGCGCGGGAGGGCCCTTTTGGAGATACGCAGTATTTT. Its translation: CASKFAREGPFGDTQYF. This chain connects TRBV28 to TRBJ2-3; 9 positions agree with TRBD2. V shed 7 bases, J shed 5 bases, and the junction held 16 bases outside the gene matches. Looked up from germline, CDR1 is MDHEN and CDR2 is SYDVKM. CDR3 length: 17 amino acids.

The CDR3 region is CASSLTSGMLGEQYF. CDR3 sequence (DNA): TGTGCCAGCAGCCTGACTAGCGGGATGCTGGGGGAGCAGTACTTC. This rearrangement joins TRBV7-8 to TRBJ2-7; 11 nucleotides line up with TRBD2. This CDR3 is 15 amino acids long. The V segment lost 5 bases and the J segment 7 bases; nucleotides outside the gene matches: 10. Germline assignment: CDR1 SGHVS and CDR2 FQNEAQ.

J is TRBJ2-1 and V is TRBV2, with a possible D match to TRBD2 (5 bases). The CDR3 has 15 amino acids. Germline CDR1 and CDR2: SNHLY and FYNNEI. V was trimmed by 4 bases and J by 5 bases, leaving 15 bases between them. CDR3 coding DNA: TGTGCCAGCAGTGTAGACGGACTCGCCCACAATGAGCAGTTCTTC. Translation: CASSVDGLAHNEQFF.